The 5 T cell receptor beta chains reported below all come from one sample, sequenced in a study of blood T cell repertoires in COVID-19. Measured with immunoSEQ multiplex PCR; TCRdb has only the in-frame clones, and not every one. This table has approximately 110,000 clones, approximately 83% appearing once. The source material was peripheral blood. The receptors shown here come from a man between 50 and 59 years old with acute or convalescent COVID-19.

The chain has TRBV2 and TRBJ2-5; tentatively, D is TRBD2 (6 bases). With 2 bases removed from V and 3 bases from J, the gap between germline ends came to 19 bases. From germline, CDR1 is SNHLY and CDR2 FYNNEI. There are 17 residues in the CDR3. The CDR3 reads CASSEWGGGAVEETQYF. The CDR3 DNA reads as TGTGCCAGCAGTGAATGGGGAGGTGGGGCAGTCGAAGAGACCCAGTACTTC.

The chain links TRBV30 to TRBJ1-1; D is possibly TRBD1 (6 bases). Germline lookup yields CDR1 GTSNPN and CDR2 SVGIG (reference sequence). This CDR3 contains 11 residues. Trimming shortened V by 5 bases and J by 7 bases, and 11 bases separated the two germline ends. The CDR3 DNA reads TGTGCCTGGGATTTGGACAGTGAAGCTTTCTTT. As protein: CAWDLDSEAFF.

The chain carries TRBV6-1 and TRBJ1-2, with D maybe TRBD1 (5 bases). From germline, CDR1 is MNHNS and CDR2 SASEGT. V lost 0 bases and J lost 4, with 9 bases in between. This CDR3 has 14 residues. CDR3 sequence: CASSEAGQLYGYTF. The CDR3 DNA is TGTGCCAGCAGTGAAGCGGGGCAGCTCTATGGCTACACCTTC.

This clone has just a few counts. This chain connects TRBV29-1 to TRBJ2-3; 10 bases match TRBD2. CDR1 SQVTM and CDR2 ANQGSEA come from the germline V gene. The CDR3 has 16 residues. Germline trimming cut 4 bases from V and 3 bases from J; bases unmatched to any gene: 10. The CDR3 DNA reads as TGCAGCGTTGGGCCACCTAGCGGGAGAAGGACAGATACGCAGTATTTT. It codes for CSVGPPSGRRTDTQYF.

This chain connects TRBV25-1 to TRBJ2-2; 12 bases are shared with TRBD2. The CDR3 loop spans 16 amino acids. Germline V gene lookup returns CDR1 MGHDK and CDR2 SYGVNS. V trimming: 3 bases; J trimming: 4 bases; junction bases outside the gene matches: 3. CDR3 region: CASSETGLAGTGELFF. The DNA of the CDR3 is TGTGCCAGCAGTGAGACGGGACTAGCGGGCACCGGGGAGCTGTTTTTT.